The entry that follows covers one T cell receptor beta chain sequence. These data originate in a study of cytomegalovirus exposure and HLA in healthy donors. Germline assignment: CDR1 MNHEY and CDR2 SVGAGI. The CDR3 length is 13 residues. V lost 0 bases, J lost 11 bases, and 10 bases lay in between. The PCR had 60 Vbeta and 13 Jbeta primers. Profiling relied on immunoSEQ multiplex PCR, and the TCRdb table lists in-frame clones only, not all of them. Here the sample spans around 170,000 clones, about 84% being singletons. V is TRBV6-5 and J is TRBJ1-4, with D perhaps matching TRBD1 (5 bases). Sequencing was done on a sample of PBMCs. The TCR comes from a man between 50 and 59 years old in good health and CMV-seronegative. The CDR3, as DNA: TGTGCCAGCAGTTACTCTTCGGGGGGGAAACTGTTTTTT. Amino acid sequence: CASSYSSGGKLFF.